This T cell receptor beta chain was identified during a study of cytomegalovirus exposure and HLA in healthy donors. Nominally healthy donors provided the samples, though records likely missed some immune exposures. This PCR relied on a set of 60 Vbeta primers and 13 Jbeta primers. Sequencing used immunoSEQ multiplex PCR; TCRdb keeps in-frame clones, though not all of them. In the table there are 100,000 or so clones, roughly 80% of which are singletons. There are 17 residues in the CDR3. Germline lookup yields CDR1 MDHEN and CDR2 SYDVKM. J was trimmed by 1 base and V by 4 bases; bases with no gene match: 6.

This chain connects TRBV28 to TRBJ2-3; 12 bases are shared with TRBD2. Source material: PBMCs. This TCR came from a man aged 40-55 years in good health and CMV-seronegative. The DNA for the CDR3 is TGTGCCAGCAGTTGGCTAGCGGGGGGGCTGGGCACAGATACGCAGTATTTT. Translation: CASSWLAGGLGTDTQYF.